This passage covers 15 T cell receptor beta chains from one sample sequenced in a study of blood T cell repertoires in COVID-19. TCRdb's table, derived via immunoSEQ multiplex PCR, lists solely in-frame clones and lacks some. Here the sample spans over 150,000 clones, about four fifths being singletons. The sample comprised peripheral blood. These receptor sequences come from a woman aged 80 or over with COVID-19, enrolled during active disease.

The chain employs TRBV24-1 and TRBJ1-1; D possibly corresponds to TRBD1 (5 bases). Germline CDR1 reads KGHDR; CDR2 reads SFDVKD. CDR3 length: 16 amino acids. V was pared by 9 bases and J by 3 bases, with 22 bases between. CDR3 DNA sequence: TGTGCCACCCGACTTAGGCGGGGGGGAAGATACACTGAAGCTTTCTTT. Protein sequence: CATRLRRGGRYTEAFF.

V and J are TRBV5-1 and TRBJ2-5; 11 positions match TRBD2. The CDR3 extends over 15 amino acids. The germline V gene has CDR1 SGHRS and CDR2 YFSETQ. The junction had 3 bases not matched to a gene; V was cut back by 0 bases and J by 5 bases. The CDR3 nucleotides are TGCGCCAGCAGCTTGGTACTAGCGGGAGACGAGACCCAGTACTTC. Residues: CASSLVLAGDETQYF.

This chain uses TRBV3-1 (or the pseudogene TRBV3-2) with TRBJ2-3, with TRBD2 identical over 9 bases. The V and J ends lost 2 bases and 4 bases, in that order; junction bases with no gene match: 10. The CDR3 contains 17 residues. Germline V gene sequence: CDR1 LGHDT, CDR2 YNNKEL (reference sequence). The CDR3 DNA is TGTGCCAGCAGCCAACCTCTGGGCGGGGGGGCCCCAGATACGCAGTATTTT. As protein: CASSQPLGGGAPDTQYF.

This clone was observed once. V is TRBV29-1 and J is TRBJ1-2, with 8 bases identical to TRBD1. The CDR3 is 15 amino acids. J gave up 1 base and V 6 bases, and 10 bases lay outside the gene matches. Germline CDR1 reads SQVTM; CDR2 reads ANQGSEA. The CDR3 sequence: CSVDDRDRNNYGYTF. CDR3 nucleotide sequence: TGCAGCGTAGACGACCGGGACAGGAATAACTATGGCTACACCTTC.

This chain's CDR3 is CASSPDGQVPYEQYF. CDR3 in DNA: TGTGCCAGCTCACCAGATGGGCAGGTCCCGTACGAGCAGTACTTC. The chain employs TRBV18 and TRBJ2-7; D is uncertain. Trimming took off 2 bases at V and 4 bases at J, with 15 bases between the two ends. From germline, CDR1 is KGHSH and CDR2 LQKENI. The CDR3 is 15 residues long.

J is TRBJ2-7 and V is TRBV27; 7 positions agree with TRBD2. V gave up 6 bases and J gave up 0 bases; unmatched junction bases: 5. Germline-derived CDR1 and CDR2 are MNHEY and SMNVEV (reference sequence). The CDR3 is 14 amino acids. In DNA, the CDR3 is TGTGCCAGCAGGCTAGCGGTATACTCCTACGAGCAGTACTTC. It codes for CASRLAVYSYEQYF.

This chain joins TRBV10-3 and TRBJ2-2; 10 bases fit TRBD1. Germline V lookup: CDR1 ENHRY, CDR2 SYGVKD. After removal of 9 bases from V and 3 bases from J, the junction contained 1 base not matched to a gene. This CDR3 contains 13 residues. The DNA for the CDR3 is TGTGCCATTGGACAGGGGGACACCGGGGAGCTGTTTTTT. Its translation: CAIGQGDTGELFF.

In DNA, the CDR3 is TGCAGTGCTAGTGGGGGGGTTGGCCACAATGAGCAGTTCTTC. Its protein product is CSASGGVGHNEQFF. V and J are TRBV20-1 and TRBJ2-1, with 7 nucleotides matching TRBD2. Trimming cost V 3 bases and J 5 bases; bases outside gene matches: 7. From germline, CDR1 is DFQATT and CDR2 SNEGSKA (reference sequence). CDR3 length: 14 amino acids.

The rearrangement links TRBV7-6 to TRBJ2-7; 7 nucleotides match TRBD2. The V segment lost 3 bases and the J segment 1 base; nucleotides outside the gene matches: 6. The germline CDR1 and CDR2 sequences are SGHVS and FNYEAQ. CDR3 length: 15 amino acids. CDR3 coding DNA: TGTGCCAGCAGCTTCGCGGGGGACCGTTCCTACGAGCAGTACTTC. This encodes CASSFAGDRSYEQYF.

This clone occurred once. This chain joins TRBV5-4 and TRBJ2-2, with 8 positions matching TRBD1. The V gene's germline CDR1 is SGHNT and CDR2 YYREEE (reference sequence). Trimming removed 4 bases from V and 2 bases from J; junction bases left unmatched: 7. This CDR3 has 16 residues. The CDR3 region has the DNA TGTGCCAGCAGCATAGACAGGGGACAAAACACCGGGGAGCTGTTTTTT. Translating gives CASSIDRGQNTGELFF.

V and J are TRBV27 and TRBJ1-5, with TRBD1 as a possible D gene (5 bases). V was pared by 6 bases and J by 2 bases, with 17 bases between. The CDR3 is 16 residues long. In germline, CDR1 is MNHEY, CDR2 SMNVEV (reference sequence). The CDR3 DNA reads TGTGCCAGCAGCCGGAGGGCCGGGGCGGGCAATCAGCCCCAGCATTTT. This translates into CASSRRAGAGNQPQHF.

The rearrangement uses TRBV7-9 and TRBJ2-5; 9 positions agree with TRBD1. Trimming removed 5 bases from V and 4 bases from J; junction bases left unmatched: 2. CDR1 is SEHNR, CDR2 FQNEAQ, per germline (reference sequence). The CDR3 consists of 13 residues. The CDR3 coding sequence is TGTGCCAGCAGCCGGACAGGGGTAGAGACCCAGTACTTC. Translation gives CASSRTGVETQYF.

The chain links TRBV7-9 to TRBJ2-2; 7 nucleotides align to TRBD2. Per the germline V gene, CDR1 is SEHNR and CDR2 is FQNEAQ (reference sequence). The trim removed 6 bases at V and 7 bases at J, leaving 8 bases unmatched. The CDR3 runs to 14 residues. CDR3 DNA: TGTGCCAGCAGTTACGGATGGGGGGGCGGGGAGCTGTTTTTT. This codes for CASSYGWGGGELFF.

The J gene is TRBJ2-3, the V gene TRBV19; D gene unclear. V was trimmed by 8 bases and J by 4 bases, leaving 10 bases between them. Germline-derived CDR1 and CDR2 are LNHDA and SQIVND (reference sequence). The CDR3 totals 12 residues. Written as DNA, the CDR3 is TGTGCCAGTGATACCCCAGCAGATACGCAGTATTTT. Protein product: CASDTPADTQYF. The variable domain in full, with the rest retrieved from reference TRBV19 and TRBJ2-3, is DGGITQSPKYLFRKEGQNVTLSCEQNLNHDAMYWYRQDPGQGLRLIYYSQIVNDFQKGDIAEGYSVSREKKESFPLTVTSAQKNPTAFYLCASDTPADTQYFGPGTRLTVL.

J is TRBJ2-1 and V is TRBV15; no clear D gene. Germline CDR1 LNHNV, CDR2 YYDKDF (reference sequence). The CDR3 spans 12 residues. Trimming left V 0 bases short and J 9 bases short, with 6 bases between. CDR3 DNA: TGTGCCACCAGCAGAGATCAGGCTGAGCAGTTCTTC. It yields the protein CATSRDQAEQFF.